The TCR beta chain under discussion was sequenced for a study of shared clonotypes between healthy human individuals. This CDR3 is built from 18 residues. Unmatched junction bases numbered 10, after V lost 3 bases and J lost 1 base. CDR1 and CDR2 from the germline V gene are SGDLS and YYNGEE. With respect to this clone: The antigen remains undetermined.

Broader study findings: Compared with memory subsets, naive subsets generally had larger estimated richness.

Sequenced by immunoSEQ multiplex PCR; TCRdb stores in-frame clones only, minus some. Found here are some 2,000,000 clones, approximately 95% of them singletons; the top ten hold around 0.13%. The chain joins TRBV9 to TRBJ2-2; 9 positions agree with TRBD2. Sample: naive CD4+ T cells sorted from blood. Indicated subset: CD45RA+ positively selected. The clonotype was recovered from a man aged 18 to 30 in good health. The CDR3 spells CASSGLGATSGNTGELFF. As DNA, the CDR3 is TGTGCCAGCAGCGGTCTAGGGGCGACTAGCGGGAACACCGGGGAGCTGTTTTTT.